This TCR beta chain was profiled in a study of cytomegalovirus exposure and HLA in healthy donors. Background on the study: An early release of data contained approximately 85 million unique TCRs, which came from HLA-typed donors.

Whole-study results and caveats: Common viral pathogens (according to a later analysis) appeared linked to several of the most significant clusters. Later on, a genetic analysis was performed. It linked a missense variant in DCLRE1C with V- and J-gene trimming of TCR beta.

J was trimmed by 1 base and V by 6 bases; bases with no gene match: 11. This CDR3 has 16 amino acids. Germline CDR1 is LNHDA and CDR2 is SQIVND (reference sequence). Researchers ran the PCR with 60 Vbeta and 13 Jbeta primers. Sequencing used immunoSEQ multiplex PCR; TCRdb keeps in-frame clones, though not all of them. The profile shows about 120,000 clones, roughly 80% of them singletons. About this clone: The antigen is unknown.

Sequenced material: PBMCs. This TCR was recovered from a woman in her thirties or forties in good health and CMV-seropositive. V is TRBV19 and J is TRBJ1-1, with TRBD1 matching over 7 bases. CDR3 sequence reads: CASRKVTRTGNTEAFF. For the CDR3, the DNA is TGTGCCAGTAGGAAGGTAACCCGGACAGGGAACACTGAAGCTTTCTTT.